This T cell receptor beta chain was identified during a study of T cell changes during pregnancy in multiple sclerosis. The repertoire was sequenced with immunoSEQ multiplex PCR; TCRdb's copy has only in-frame clones and lacks some. This table holds about 65,000 clones, approximately 92% found once. Germline V gene data show CDR1 as SGHVS and CDR2 as FQNEAQ. The CDR3 consists of 16 residues. Losses at the gene ends were 2 bases for V and 5 bases for J; bases not matched to a gene: 3. Specimen: CD8+ T cells from peripheral blood mononuclear cells, collected in the third trimester of pregnancy. This sequence originates from a female donor in good health, enrolled as a control in a pregnancy study. The rearrangement links TRBV7-8 to TRBJ2-1; 13 nucleotides agree with TRBD2. CDR3 amino acids: CASSLTGTSGDNEQFF. CDR3 coding DNA: TGTGCCAGCAGCTTAACCGGGACTAGCGGGGACAATGAGCAGTTCTTC.